This T cell receptor beta chain was documented in a study of T cell responses to AZD1222 COVID-19 vaccine. Background on the study: Analysis merged second doses at about 4 or about 12 weeks. Study outcomes and limitations: The donor cohort was predominantly white British with a female majority, and clonal diversity may have been underestimated.

On this clone: Its cognate antigen is unknown.

Germline trimming cut 5 bases from V and 7 bases from J; bases unmatched to any gene: 7. There are 13 residues in the CDR3. The germline V gene has CDR1 MNHEY and CDR2 SVGAGI. Here immunoSEQ multiplex PCR was the method, and the copy in TCRdb shows in-frame clones only, minus some. The sample yields about 83,000 clones, 86% seen once. This sequence originates from an adult in good health. The genes are TRBV6-5 and TRBJ2-7, with 8 nucleotides matching TRBD1. The sequencing used peripheral blood, collected on day 0 of AZD1222 vaccination. CDR3 bases: TGTGCCAGCAGTACCGGACAGGGCCAAGAGCAGTACTTC. This translates into CASSTGQGQEQYF.